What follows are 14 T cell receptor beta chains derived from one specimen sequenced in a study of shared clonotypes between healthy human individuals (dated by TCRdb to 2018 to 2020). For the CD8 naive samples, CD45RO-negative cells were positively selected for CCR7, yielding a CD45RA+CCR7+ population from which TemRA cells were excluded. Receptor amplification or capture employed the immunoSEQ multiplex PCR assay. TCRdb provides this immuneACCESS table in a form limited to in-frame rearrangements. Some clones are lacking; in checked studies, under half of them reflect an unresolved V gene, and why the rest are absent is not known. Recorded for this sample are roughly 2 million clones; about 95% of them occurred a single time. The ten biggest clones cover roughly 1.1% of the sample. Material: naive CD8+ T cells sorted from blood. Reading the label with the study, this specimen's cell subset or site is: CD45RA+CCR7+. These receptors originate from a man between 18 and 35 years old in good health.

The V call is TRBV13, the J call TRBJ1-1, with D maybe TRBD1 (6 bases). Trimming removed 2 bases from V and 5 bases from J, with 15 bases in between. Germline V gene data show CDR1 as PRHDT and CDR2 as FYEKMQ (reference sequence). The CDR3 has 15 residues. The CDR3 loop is CASSLTLAGVTEAFF. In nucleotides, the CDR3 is TGTGCCAGCAGCTTAACGCTTGCAGGGGTGACTGAAGCTTTCTTT.

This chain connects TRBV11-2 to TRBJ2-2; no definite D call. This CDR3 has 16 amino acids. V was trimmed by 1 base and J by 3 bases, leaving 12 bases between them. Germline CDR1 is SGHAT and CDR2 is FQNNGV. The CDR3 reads CASSLVASPDTGELFF. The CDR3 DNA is TGTGCCAGCAGCTTAGTCGCAAGTCCGGACACCGGGGAGCTGTTTTTT.

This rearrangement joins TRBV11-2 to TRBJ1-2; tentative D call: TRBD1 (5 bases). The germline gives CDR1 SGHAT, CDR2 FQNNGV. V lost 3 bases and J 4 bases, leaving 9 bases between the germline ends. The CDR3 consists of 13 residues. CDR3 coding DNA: TGTGCCAGCAGCTTTGCGACAGCCTATGGCTACACCTTC. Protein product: CASSFATAYGYTF.

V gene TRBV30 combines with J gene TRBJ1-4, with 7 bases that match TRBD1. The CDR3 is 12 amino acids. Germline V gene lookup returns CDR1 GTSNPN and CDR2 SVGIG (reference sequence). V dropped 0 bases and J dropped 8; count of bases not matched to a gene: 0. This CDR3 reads CAWSVTGEKLFF. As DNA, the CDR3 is TGTGCCTGGAGTGTGACAGGGGAAAAACTGTTTTTT.

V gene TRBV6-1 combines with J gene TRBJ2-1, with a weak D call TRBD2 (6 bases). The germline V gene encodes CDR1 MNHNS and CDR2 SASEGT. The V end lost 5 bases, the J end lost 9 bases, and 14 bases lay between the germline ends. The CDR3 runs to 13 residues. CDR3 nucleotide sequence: TGTGCCAGCAGTCCCGGCGGGGTGGGTGAGCAGTTCTTC. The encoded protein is CASSPGGVGEQFF.

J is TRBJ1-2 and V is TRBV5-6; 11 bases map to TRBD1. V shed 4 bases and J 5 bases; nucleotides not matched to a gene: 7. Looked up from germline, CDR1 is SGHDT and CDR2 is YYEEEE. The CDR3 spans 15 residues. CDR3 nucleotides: TGTGCCAGCAGCCCGCTGGACAGGGGGCAGTATGGCTACACCTTC. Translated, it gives CASSPLDRGQYGYTF.

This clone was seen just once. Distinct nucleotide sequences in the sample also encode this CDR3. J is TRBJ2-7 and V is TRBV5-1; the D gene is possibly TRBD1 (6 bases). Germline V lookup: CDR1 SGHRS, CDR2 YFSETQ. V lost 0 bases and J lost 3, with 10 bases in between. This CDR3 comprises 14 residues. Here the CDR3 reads CASSLVGRGYEQYF. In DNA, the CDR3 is TGCGCCAGCAGCTTGGTGGGCAGGGGCTACGAGCAGTACTTC.

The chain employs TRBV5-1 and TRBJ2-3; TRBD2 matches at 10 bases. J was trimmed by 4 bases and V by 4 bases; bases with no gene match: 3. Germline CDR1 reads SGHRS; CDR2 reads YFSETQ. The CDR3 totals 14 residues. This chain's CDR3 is CASSGGLAPDTQYF. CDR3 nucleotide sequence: TGCGCCAGCAGCGGGGGACTAGCGCCAGATACGCAGTATTTT.

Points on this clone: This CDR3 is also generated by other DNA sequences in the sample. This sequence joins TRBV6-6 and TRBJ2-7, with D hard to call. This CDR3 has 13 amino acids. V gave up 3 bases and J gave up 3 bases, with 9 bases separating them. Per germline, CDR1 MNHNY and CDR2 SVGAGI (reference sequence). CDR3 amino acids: CASSYGSGYEQYF. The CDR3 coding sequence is TGTGCCAGCAGTTATGGATCGGGCTACGAGCAGTACTTC.

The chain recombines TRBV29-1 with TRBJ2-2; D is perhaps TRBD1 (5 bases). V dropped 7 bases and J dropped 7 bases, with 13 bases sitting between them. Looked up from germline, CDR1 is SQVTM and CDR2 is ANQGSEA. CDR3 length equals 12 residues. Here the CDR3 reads CSALGPNGELFF. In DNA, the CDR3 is TGCAGCGCCTTGGGGCCAAACGGGGAGCTGTTTTTT.

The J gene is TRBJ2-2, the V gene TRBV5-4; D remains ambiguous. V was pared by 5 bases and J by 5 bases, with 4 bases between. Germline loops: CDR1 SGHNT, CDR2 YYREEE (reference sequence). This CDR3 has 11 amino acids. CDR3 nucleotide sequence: TGTGCCAGCAGTACTACCGGGGAGCTGTTTTTT. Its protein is CASSTTGELFF.

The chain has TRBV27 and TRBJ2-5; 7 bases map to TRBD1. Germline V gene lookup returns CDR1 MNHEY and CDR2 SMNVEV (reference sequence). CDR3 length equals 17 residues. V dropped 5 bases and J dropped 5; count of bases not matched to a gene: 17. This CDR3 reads CASSNLWTGGSRETQYF. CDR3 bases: TGTGCCAGCAGTAACCTTTGGACAGGCGGGTCGCGGGAGACCCAGTACTTC.

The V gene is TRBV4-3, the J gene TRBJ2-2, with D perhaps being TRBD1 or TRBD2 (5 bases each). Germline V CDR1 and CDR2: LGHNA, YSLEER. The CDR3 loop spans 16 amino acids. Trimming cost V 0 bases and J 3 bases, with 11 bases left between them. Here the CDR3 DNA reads TGCGCCAGCAGCCAAGATCCGGGGACGGACACCGGGGAGCTGTTTTTT. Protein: CASSQDPGTDTGELFF.

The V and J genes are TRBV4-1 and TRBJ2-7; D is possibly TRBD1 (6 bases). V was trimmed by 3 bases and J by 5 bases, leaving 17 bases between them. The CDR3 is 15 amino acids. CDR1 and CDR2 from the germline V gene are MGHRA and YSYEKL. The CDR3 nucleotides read TGCGCCAGCAGCCAGAATACGGGGACAACCCACGAGCAGTACTTC. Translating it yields CASSQNTGTTHEQYF.